Below, 29 T cell receptor beta chains from the same sample are listed, as sequenced in a study of beta chain features in type 1 diabetes. These receptors' antigens are unknown. Broader study findings: Shorter TCRB CDR3s, moderately but significantly so, were found in Type 1 diabetes patients in all four CD4+ subsets.

Reverse transcription of all isolated RNA meant that expressed TCRB transcripts were sequenced. Repertoires were generated with immunoSEQ multiplex PCR, while TCRdb's copy carries only in-frame clones and drops some. The sample has about 190,000 clones, approximately 7.8% seen once; the top ten hold about 0.9%. Sequenced material: central memory CD4+ T cells from blood. The origin of the receptors is a woman in her forties with type 1 diabetes.

V is TRBV28 and J is TRBJ1-1; 7 bases agree with TRBD1. Germline loops: CDR1 MDHEN, CDR2 SYDVKM. The CDR3 sequence is 13 residues long. The V gene end was trimmed by 4 bases and the J gene end by 5 bases; junction bases not matched to a gene: 4. The CDR3 reads CASSSGGRTEAFF. Here the CDR3 DNA reads TGTGCCAGCAGTTCAGGGGGAAGAACTGAAGCTTTCTTT.

This clone was detected only a few times. The chain has TRBV29-1 and TRBJ2-7, with no clear D. The ends were cut back, 3 bases at V and 7 bases at J, with 13 bases in the middle. Germline CDR1 and CDR2: SQVTM and ANQGSEA. The CDR3 contains 12 residues. The chain's CDR3 is CSVDITSSEQYF. The CDR3 nucleotides are TGCAGCGTTGATATCACTTCTAGTGAGCAGTACTTC.

The chain uses TRBV4-1 and TRBJ1-2, with TRBD1 identical over 9 bases. CDR1 is MGHRA, CDR2 YSYEKL, per germline. V gave up 4 bases and J gave up 3 bases; unmatched junction bases: 6. The CDR3 is 15 amino acids. The chain's CDR3 is CASSRGTGRDYGYTF. CDR3 DNA: TGCGCCAGCAGCCGAGGGACAGGGAGAGACTATGGCTACACCTTC.

V is TRBV7-2 and J is TRBJ1-1; TRBD1 matches 10 bases. V was clipped by 5 bases and J by 8 bases; unmatched bases: 8. Germline V gives CDR1 SGHTA, CDR2 FQGNSA. There are 14 residues in the CDR3. The CDR3: CASSQDRGRGEAFF. CDR3 nucleotides: TGTGCCAGCAGCCAAGACAGGGGGCGCGGGGAAGCTTTCTTT.

The chain links TRBV7-2 to TRBJ2-1, with D unresolved. The CDR3 loop spans 13 amino acids. V lost 4 bases, J lost 1 base, and 5 bases lay in between. The germline CDR1 and CDR2 sequences are SGHTA and FQGNSA. The CDR3 spells CASSSESYNEQFF. In nucleotides, the CDR3 is TGTGCCAGCAGCTCAGAATCCTACAATGAGCAGTTCTTC.

There are a few counts of this clone. J is TRBJ1-1 and V is TRBV5-4, with 8 positions matching TRBD1. The CDR3 extends over 15 amino acids. The germline gives CDR1 SGHNT, CDR2 YYREEE (reference sequence). V was pared by 0 bases and J by 5 bases, with 6 bases of the junction left unmatched. For the CDR3, the DNA is TGTGCCAGCAGCTTGGACAGGGGGTTTGGGACTGAAGCTTTCTTT. This translates into CASSLDRGFGTEAFF.

The table lists this clone with many counts. DNA for the CDR3: TGCAGCGCCGAGGTGGGACAGACTAACACCGGGGAGCTGTTTTTT. Its protein is CSAEVGQTNTGELFF. The chain uses TRBV29-1 and TRBJ2-2, with 7 bases matching TRBD1. The CDR3 is 15 amino acids. V lost 7 bases to trimming and J lost 2 bases; unmatched junction nucleotides: 10. Germline loops: CDR1 SQVTM, CDR2 ANQGSEA.

V and J are TRBV15 and TRBJ2-5; 7 bases match TRBD2. The CDR3 is 14 residues long. V shed 4 bases and J 1 base; nucleotides not matched to a gene: 3. The germline CDR1 and CDR2 sequences are LNHNV and YYDKDF (reference sequence). CDR3 sequence: CATSKGLIQETQYF. In DNA, the CDR3 is TGTGCCACCAGCAAGGGACTAATCCAAGAGACCCAGTACTTC.

This clone was seen more than once but under ten times. The chain employs TRBV19 and TRBJ1-1; 8 bases are shared with TRBD1. In germline, CDR1 is LNHDA, CDR2 SQIVND (reference sequence). The CDR3 contains 14 residues. V was pared by 7 bases and J by 0 bases, with 4 bases of the junction left unmatched. In DNA, the CDR3 is TGTGCCAGTACACAGGACAGGGTGAACACTGAAGCTTTCTTT. Translation: CASTQDRVNTEAFF. The full variable domain, in which reference TRBV19 and TRBJ1-1 provide the parts outside the CDR3, is DGGITQSPKYLFRKEGQNVTLSCEQNLNHDAMYWYRQDPGQGLRLIYYSQIVNDFQKGDIAEGYSVSREKKESFPLTVTSAQKNPTAFYLCASTQDRVNTEAFFGQGTRLTVV.

This clone was seen a few times. The chain recombines TRBV5-1 with TRBJ2-5; D perhaps matches TRBD2 (5 bases). The CDR3 extends over 16 amino acids. Trimming removed 3 bases from V and 5 bases from J, with 20 bases in between. Germline V gene lookup returns CDR1 SGHRS and CDR2 YFSETQ. The CDR3 loop is CASSWQFEDSSETQYF. CDR3 DNA sequence: TGCGCCAGCAGCTGGCAATTTGAGGACTCTTCGGAGACCCAGTACTTC.

This sequence joins TRBV7-9 and TRBJ2-1; 8 positions match TRBD2. V was clipped by 1 base and J by 8 bases; unmatched bases: 7. The CDR3 has 15 residues. Per the germline V gene, CDR1 is SEHNR and CDR2 is FQNEAQ (reference sequence). The CDR3 protein is CASSLGIRGGHEQFF. CDR3 bases: TGTGCCAGCAGCTTAGGGATACGGGGGGGGCATGAGCAGTTCTTC.

This clone has a count of ten or more. V usage is TRBV7-2 and J usage is TRBJ2-3; TRBD2 agrees at 8 bases. Germline V gene sequence: CDR1 SGHTA, CDR2 FQGNSA. CDR3 length equals 16 residues. Trimming cost V 1 base and J 0 bases; bases outside gene matches: 3. CDR3 sequence (DNA): TGTGCCAGCAGCTTAGGGACTAGCACGAGCACAGATACGCAGTATTTT. It specifies CASSLGTSTSTDTQYF. The full variable domain, its missing parts supplied by reference TRBV7-2 and TRBJ2-3, is GAGVSQSPSNKVTEKGKDVELRCDPISGHTALYWYRQSLGQGLEFLIYFQGNSAPDKSGLPSDRFSAERTGGSVSTLTIQRTQQEDSAVYLCASSLGTSTSTDTQYFGPGTRLTVL.

A few counts support this clone. The V and J genes are TRBV7-2 and TRBJ1-5, with a possible D match to TRBD1 (6 bases). V was cut by 3 bases and J by 0 bases, with 9 bases left in between. CDR1 SGHTA and CDR2 FQGNSA come from the germline V gene. The CDR3 totals 15 residues. In DNA form, the CDR3 reads TGTGCCAGCAGCTTGACAGGAGGTAGCAATCAGCCCCAGCATTTT. Its protein product is CASSLTGGSNQPQHF.

On this clone itself: This specimen includes other DNA sequences encoding the same CDR3. The chain carries TRBV4-1 and TRBJ2-3; D not resolved. Trimming removed 1 base at V and 1 base at J, with 6 bases between. Germline CDR1 is MGHRA and CDR2 is YSYEKL. The CDR3 extends over 14 amino acids. The CDR3 region is CASSQGSGTDTQYF. The CDR3 DNA sequence: TGCGCCAGCAGCCAAGGCAGCGGCACAGATACGCAGTATTTT.

The chain recombines TRBV28 with TRBJ1-6; D unclear. The CDR3 sequence is 16 residues long. Trimming shortened V by 2 bases and J by 0 bases, and 8 bases separated the two germline ends. CDR1 MDHEN and CDR2 SYDVKM come from the germline V gene. The DNA of the CDR3 is TGTGCCAGCAGTTTAGGAGCCAGCTCCTATAATTCACCCCTCCACTTT. Protein product: CASSLGASSYNSPLHF.

The chain employs TRBV9 and TRBJ2-1; 8 nucleotides align to TRBD2. V lost 3 bases and J lost 12; bases outside the gene matches: 14. The CDR3 contains 15 residues. CDR1 SGDLS and CDR2 YYNGEE come from the germline V gene. The CDR3 loop reads CASSARTSRGFVQFF. The DNA of the CDR3 is TGTGCCAGCAGCGCCCGGACTAGCCGTGGTTTCGTGCAGTTCTTC. Supplemented by reference TRBV9 and TRBJ2-1, the full variable domain reads DSGVTQTPKHLITATGQRVTLRCSPRSGDLSVYWYQQSLDQGLQFLIQYYNGEERAKGNILERFSAQQFPDLHSELNLSSLELGDSALYFCASSARTSRGFVQFFGPGTRLTVL.

V gene TRBV7-9 combines with J gene TRBJ2-3; D not resolved. The V and J ends lost 1 base and 2 bases respectively, with 13 bases between them. The V gene's germline CDR1 is SEHNR and CDR2 FQNEAQ (reference sequence). The CDR3 consists of 16 residues. CDR3 sequence reads: CASSLGLSRNTDTQYF. CDR3 nucleotides: TGTGCCAGCAGCTTAGGTCTGTCGAGGAACACAGATACGCAGTATTTT.

The gene calls are TRBV5-6 and TRBJ1-2; TRBD1 matches at 7 bases. With 2 bases clipped from V and 4 bases from J, the junction kept 5 bases outside the gene matches. From germline, CDR1 is SGHDT and CDR2 YYEEEE. The CDR3 sequence is 14 residues long. The CDR3 reads CASSFGTETYGYTF. The CDR3 DNA reads as TGTGCCAGCAGCTTCGGGACAGAGACCTATGGCTACACCTTC.

This clone appeared many times. This sequence joins TRBV30 and TRBJ2-7; 9 nucleotides line up with TRBD2. CDR1 GTSNPN and CDR2 SVGIG come from the germline V gene (reference sequence). The CDR3 runs 14 residues. With V trimmed by 1 base and J by 6 bases, 7 bases remained unmatched. The CDR3 reads CAWSAGTSSSEQYF. The CDR3 DNA follows: TGTGCCTGGAGTGCGGGGACTAGCAGCTCCGAGCAGTACTTC. Full variable domain (remainder filled in from reference TRBV30 and TRBJ2-7): SQTIHQWPATLVQPVGSPLSLECTVEGTSNPNLYWYRQAAGRGLQLLFYSVGIGQISSEVPQNLSASRPQDRQFILSSKKLLLSDSGFYLCAWSAGTSSSEQYFGPGTRLTVT.

CDR3 coding DNA: TGTGCCTGGGAGGAGCAGAACACTGAAGCTTTCTTT. It translates to CAWEEQNTEAFF. J is TRBJ1-1 and V is TRBV30; D not certain. This CDR3 region has 12 residues. CDR1 GTSNPN and CDR2 SVGIG come from the germline V gene (reference sequence). The V end lost 5 bases, the J end lost 1 base, and 8 bases lay between the germline ends. Supplemented by reference TRBV30 and TRBJ1-1, the full variable domain reads SQTIHQWPATLVQPVGSPLSLECTVEGTSNPNLYWYRQAAGRGLQLLFYSVGIGQISSEVPQNLSASRPQDRQFILSSKKLLLSDSGFYLCAWEEQNTEAFFGQGTRLTVV.

This chain joins TRBV6-5 and TRBJ2-1; maybe TRBD2 (6 bases). V was cut by 7 bases and J by 0 bases, with 13 bases left in between. The CDR3 loop spans 15 amino acids. In germline, CDR1 is MNHEY, CDR2 SVGAGI. Here the CDR3 DNA reads TGTGCCAGCAATTGGGAGGCGAGCTCCTACAATGAGCAGTTCTTC. Translation gives CASNWEASSYNEQFF.

This clone has only a few counts. The V and J genes are TRBV2 and TRBJ1-5; maybe TRBD1 (6 bases). CDR3 size: 13 residues. Trimming took 4 bases from V and 7 from J, leaving 11 bases between them. The germline gives CDR1 SNHLY, CDR2 FYNNEI. The CDR3 sequence: CASSVGGGQPQHF. The CDR3 DNA reads TGTGCCAGCAGTGTAGGGGGGGGCCAGCCCCAGCATTTT.

This clone was counted a few times. The rearrangement uses TRBV27 and TRBJ1-1; D ambiguous. Germline CDR1 reads MNHEY; CDR2 reads SMNVEV (reference sequence). V was pared by 5 bases and J by 3 bases, with 16 bases between. The CDR3 is made up of 15 amino acids. CDR3 amino acids: CASSTGKSWDTEAFF. CDR3 in DNA: TGTGCCAGCAGTACCGGGAAATCCTGGGACACTGAAGCTTTCTTT.

In this sample, this clone turned up once. This chain links TRBV7-2 with TRBJ2-1; 7 positions match TRBD2. The germline V gene has CDR1 SGHTA and CDR2 FQGNSA. The ends lost 5 bases at V and 2 bases at J; junction bases unmatched: 6. This CDR3 is 15 amino acids long. As DNA, the CDR3 is TGTGCCAGCAGCCCCGGGACTACAACCTACAATGAGCAGTTCTTC. It is translated as CASSPGTTTYNEQFF. Together with reference TRBV7-2 and TRBJ2-1, the CDR3 gives the full variable domain: GAGVSQSPSNKVTEKGKDVELRCDPISGHTALYWYRQSLGQGLEFLIYFQGNSAPDKSGLPSDRFSAERTGGSVSTLTIQRTQQEDSAVYLCASSPGTTTYNEQFFGPGTRLTVL.

This clone was found a few times. CDR3 in DNA: TGTGCCAGCAGTTCCCCGCGGGGACAGGGCTCCTACGAGCAGTACTTC. Protein product: CASSSPRGQGSYEQYF. The chain employs TRBV28 and TRBJ2-7, with 9 bases matching TRBD1. Germline assignment: CDR1 MDHEN and CDR2 SYDVKM. The CDR3 is 16 residues long. The V gene end was trimmed by 4 bases and the J gene end by 0 bases; junction bases not matched to a gene: 7. Full variable domain (remainder filled in from reference TRBV28 and TRBJ2-7): DVKVTQSSRYLVKRTGEKVFLECVQDMDHENMFWYRQDPGLGLRLIYFSYDVKMKEKGDIPEGYSVSREKKERFSLILESASTNQTSMYLCASSSPRGQGSYEQYFGPGTRLTVT.

This clone was detected only a few times. The rearrangement links TRBV28 to TRBJ2-5; 8 nucleotides agree with TRBD2. This CDR3 contains 13 residues. CDR1 is MDHEN, CDR2 SYDVKM, per germline. Germline trimming cut 6 bases from V and 5 bases from J; bases unmatched to any gene: 5. CDR3 loop: CASSSGRGETQYF. The CDR3 DNA sequence: TGTGCCAGCAGCAGCGGGAGAGGGGAGACCCAGTACTTC.

This chain joins TRBV5-6 and TRBJ2-2, with TRBD1 matching over 7 bases. Germline V CDR1 and CDR2: SGHDT, YYEEEE. This CDR3 comprises 16 residues. Trimming at V came to 5 bases and at J to 5 bases, leaving 12 bases not matched to a gene. The chain's CDR3 is CASSSVRQGETGELFF. DNA for the CDR3: TGTGCCAGCAGTTCTGTCCGACAGGGAGAGACCGGGGAGCTGTTTTTT.

V is TRBV10-3 and J is TRBJ1-4, with 8 bases identical to TRBD1. With 0 bases clipped from V and 8 bases from J, the junction kept 5 bases outside the gene matches. CDR1 ENHRY and CDR2 SYGVKD come from the germline V gene. The CDR3 runs to 15 residues. The CDR3 is CAISESGQAAEKLFF. CDR3 nucleotide sequence: TGTGCCATCAGTGAGTCGGGACAGGCGGCGGAAAAACTGTTTTTT.

This clone has only a few counts. The rearrangement uses TRBV19 and TRBJ1-2; 8 positions match TRBD1. Germline values: CDR1 LNHDA, CDR2 SQIVND (reference sequence). CDR3 length equals 16 residues. V lost 3 bases to trimming and J lost 4 bases; unmatched junction nucleotides: 10. The CDR3 protein is CASSILGGGTGYGYTF. The CDR3 coding sequence is TGTGCCAGTAGTATTCTCGGCGGCGGGACAGGCTATGGCTACACCTTC.